This T cell receptor (beta chain) is from a study of T cells in Graves' hyperthyroidism and ophthalmopathy. The source material, RNA transcripts, was used to amplify TCR beta CDR3 regions. The TCR CDR3 was amplified in a first-round RT-PCR using the HTBI primer set. TCRdb re-called the multiplex PCR reads with MiXCR, one entry per CDR3 protein. Of under 500,000 distinct CDR3 sequences listed, over 11% are singletons. CDR3 length: 13 residues. Germline CDR1 reads DFQATT; CDR2 reads SNEGSKA (reference sequence). The V and J ends lost 5 bases and 6 bases respectively, with 15 bases between them. This clonotype has a count of ten or more. Its antigen is as yet unknown. From roughly 10 ml of fresh peripheral blood, PBMCs were isolated. Findings and caveats of the study: Appearing also in blood were most of the thyroid clonotypes expanded above 0.001. Median prediction lead before ophthalmopathy onset was about 6.7 months with the model.

The sample comprised blood. The receptor was derived from a man aged 45-60 years with Graves' ophthalmopathy. The V gene is TRBV20-1, the J gene TRBJ2-3; D gene uncertain. CDR3 protein: CSAPIGVVDTQYF. The CDR3 DNA sequence: TGCAGTGCTCCTATTGGGGTTGTGGATACGCAGTATTTT.